These 15 T cell receptor beta chains came from one sample sequenced in a study of cytomegalovirus exposure and HLA in healthy donors. In the PCR, 60 Vbeta and 13 Jbeta primers were used. Only in-frame clones appear in the TCRdb table, and some are missing; sequencing was by immunoSEQ multiplex PCR. The profile covers 95,000 to 150,000 clones, with around 73% appearing a single time and 8% to 8.5% taken by the ten largest. Sequencing was carried out using PBMCs. These receptors all stem from a woman aged 40 to 49 in good health and CMV-seropositive.

The chain has TRBV2 and TRBJ2-7; D might be TRBD1 (6 bases). Germline CDR1 reads SNHLY; CDR2 reads FYNNEI. The CDR3 totals 13 residues. V was shortened by 7 bases and J by 7 bases, with 17 bases between the two germline ends. Here the CDR3 reads CASTPGAGKEQYF. CDR3 DNA: TGTGCCAGCACCCCAGGGGCCGGGAAAGAGCAGTACTTC.

The rearrangement joins TRBV4-3 to TRBJ2-7; D is perhaps TRBD1 (6 bases). The CDR3 runs 15 residues. Trimming took 3 bases from V and 1 from J, leaving 13 bases between them. CDR1 is LGHNA and CDR2 is YSLEER in the germline V gene. CDR3 sequence reads: CASSQGRGGSYEQYF. DNA of the CDR3: TGCGCCAGCAGCCAGGGTCGAGGGGGATCCTACGAGCAGTACTTC.

The chain recombines TRBV29-1 with TRBJ2-3, with D tentatively TRBD2 (6 bases). This CDR3 is 15 amino acids long. Germline V gene data show CDR1 as SQVTM and CDR2 as ANQGSEA. With 6 bases removed from V and 3 bases from J, the gap between germline ends came to 19 bases. For the CDR3, the DNA is TGCAGCGTGGAGACTAGTTTTGATCCGACAGATACGCAGTATTTT. Protein: CSVETSFDPTDTQYF.

The chain carries TRBV4-3 and TRBJ2-1, with TRBD2 matching over 9 bases. The CDR3 consists of 14 residues. Germline values: CDR1 LGHNA, CDR2 YSLEER. V was pared by 11 bases and J by 6 bases, with 11 bases of the junction left unmatched. The CDR3 DNA is TGCGCCGCCGGGGAGCGGGGGGCCGGCAATGAGCAGTTCTTC. This sequence encodes CAAGERGAGNEQFF.

This chain connects TRBV19 to TRBJ1-1; 7 bases fit TRBD1. V was clipped by 6 bases and J by 5 bases; unmatched bases: 9. The germline V gene encodes CDR1 LNHDA and CDR2 SQIVND (reference sequence). CDR3 length: 14 residues. CDR3 nucleotides: TGTGCCAGTAGCCCGATAGGGGGCGTTACTGAAGCTTTCTTT. Protein: CASSPIGGVTEAFF.

CDR3 sequence: CASSYSIGGGNTEAFF. In nucleotides, the CDR3 is TGTGCCAGCAGTTACTCGATAGGGGGGGGCAATACTGAAGCTTTCTTT. This chain uses TRBV6-5 with TRBJ1-1; D might be TRBD1 (6 bases). Per germline, CDR1 MNHEY and CDR2 SVGAGI. The CDR3 is 16 residues long. With 0 bases removed from V and 5 bases from J, the gap between germline ends came to 16 bases.

The chain recombines TRBV23-1 with TRBJ2-5; 10 bases line up with TRBD1. TRBV23-1 is flagged as an ORF with uncertain function. This CDR3 has 13 amino acids. Trimming cost V 8 bases and J 7 bases; bases outside gene matches: 7. This chain's CDR3 is CASLSGQGVTQYF. The CDR3 DNA is TGCGCCAGCCTCTCCGGACAGGGGGTGACCCAGTACTTC.

V is TRBV14 and J is TRBJ1-3, with a weak D call TRBD1 (5 bases). V gave up 0 bases and J gave up 5 bases, with 14 bases separating them. Germline values: CDR1 SGHDN, CDR2 FVKESK. The CDR3 loop spans 16 amino acids. The CDR3 sequence: CASSQDRGMSRNTIYF. The CDR3 bases are TGTGCCAGCAGCCAAGATCGGGGGATGTCGAGAAACACCATATATTTT.

The chain links TRBV21-1 to TRBJ1-2. TRBV21-1 counts as a pseudogene. This CDR3 has 15 amino acids. The CDR3 loop reads CASSSSGSGVCGYTF. DNA for the CDR3: TGTGCCAGCAGCTCTAGCGGATCGGGAGTTTGTGGCTACACCTTC.

CDR3 in DNA: TGCAGTGCAGCAGGGAATTCACCCCTCCACTTT. Amino acid sequence: CSAAGNSPLHF. The V call is TRBV20-1, the J call TRBJ1-6; perhaps TRBD1 as D (5 bases). Germline CDR1 is DFQATT and CDR2 is SNEGSKA (reference sequence). This CDR3 comprises 11 residues. Trimming removed 6 bases at V and 7 bases at J, with 7 bases between.

The CDR3 bases are TGCGCCAGCAGCTTCGGGACAGAAGCTAACTATGGCTACACCTTC. Residues: CASSFGTEANYGYTF. The chain links TRBV5-1 to TRBJ1-2; 7 nucleotides align to TRBD1. This CDR3 contains 15 residues. CDR1 and CDR2 (germline): SGHRS, YFSETQ. Trimming removed 2 bases from V and 0 bases from J; junction bases left unmatched: 4.

This clone has just a few counts. This chain joins TRBV4-3 and TRBJ1-2; D unresolved. V lost 4 bases to trimming and J lost 4 bases, with 13 bases between them. There are 14 residues in the CDR3. The germline V gene has CDR1 LGHNA and CDR2 YSLEER. The CDR3 region has the DNA TGCGCCAGCAGCCCACAGACACTTGCCTATGGCTACACCTTC. It translates to CASSPQTLAYGYTF.

The rearrangement links TRBV28 to TRBJ1-5; perhaps TRBD1 as D (5 bases). The CDR3 runs 12 residues. Germline V CDR1 and CDR2: MDHEN, SYDVKM. V was trimmed by 6 bases and J by 4 bases, leaving 7 bases between them. CDR3 sequence (DNA): TGTGCCAGCAGAACAGGTAATCAGCCCCAGCATTTT. Encoded protein: CASRTGNQPQHF.

The chain carries TRBV6-1 and TRBJ2-7; no clear D gene. Trimming shortened V by 5 bases and J by 2 bases, and 4 bases separated the two germline ends. Germline V lookup: CDR1 MNHNS, CDR2 SASEGT. CDR3 length equals 11 residues. CDR3 in DNA: TGTGCCAGCAGTCCCACCTACGAGCAGTACTTC. It specifies CASSPTYEQYF.

The chain is built from TRBV2 and TRBJ1-1; the D is unclear. Trimming removed 0 bases at V and 5 bases at J, with 10 bases between. CDR1 and CDR2 (germline): SNHLY, FYNNEI. The CDR3 spans 14 residues. The CDR3: CASSEASGLTEAFF. The CDR3 DNA reads TGTGCCAGCAGTGAAGCAAGCGGTCTGACTGAAGCTTTCTTT.